This T cell receptor beta chain was sequenced in a study of blood T cells in healthy people across ages. Findings of the study overall: Estimates based on one million T cells were treated as lower bounds. The fall in TCR beta diversity per million T cells was roughly linear with age.

In the case of this clonotype: The antigen is not known.

Germline V lookup: CDR1 SGHTA, CDR2 FQGNSA. V was clipped by 5 bases and J by 9 bases, with 9 bases between them. This CDR3 has 11 residues. Every donor contributed ten milliliters of peripheral blood by blood draw. A sample-barcoded 5' primer and a J-beta primer mix were used in a second PCR of roughly 7 to 11 cycles. Each cDNA was tagged by a template-switch adaptor containing 12 random nucleotides. One entry per CDR3 protein results from TCRdb running MiXCR on the 5' RACE reads. The table includes approximately 1.5 million distinct CDR3 sequences, roughly 43% detected once. The receptor comes from a woman aged 18 to 35 in good health. The sample taken for sequencing was blood. The chain combines TRBV7-2 with TRBJ2-3; D is perhaps TRBD1 or TRBD2 (5 bases each). The CDR3 is CASSQGRTQYF. The CDR3 DNA is TGTGCCAGCAGCCAGGGACGGACGCAGTATTTT.